This T cell receptor (beta chain) was retrieved from a study of shared clonotypes between healthy human individuals. Study details: CD8 memory received one plate per donor, CD8 naive two, CD4 memory three and CD4 naive three.

Comments on this clone: Its antigen is unknown. This clone may be a read error of a much larger clone one base away.

Study-level findings and limits: A handful of donors held approximately 4.6% of naive CD4 clonotypes in common. Represented diversity (both genetic and exposure-history) was limited by the small number of donors.

Partitioning of CD4+ cells yielded a CD45RA+ naive subset and a CD45RA-negative memory subset. Method: immunoSEQ multiplex PCR; TCRdb's copy keeps in-frame clones and lacks some. The data show millions of clones, 85% to 95% seen once. The CDR3 length is 12 residues. Germline-derived CDR1 and CDR2 are KGHSH and LQKENI. V dropped 3 bases and J dropped 13; count of bases not matched to a gene: 5. V is TRBV18 and J is TRBJ1-2, with TRBD1 matching over 10 bases. The origin of this receptor is a young man in good health. The sequenced sample was naive CD4+ T cells sorted from blood. Subset denoted: CD45RA+ positively selected. CDR3 amino acids: CASSPGTGVPTF. Here the CDR3 DNA reads TGTGCCAGCTCACCGGGGACAGGGGTCCCCACCTTC. Based on the CDR3 plus reference TRBV18 and TRBJ1-2, the full variable domain is NAGVMQNPRHLVRRRGQEARLRCSPMKGHSHVYWYRQLPEEGLKFMVYLQKENIIDESGMPKERFSAEFPKEGPSILRIQQVVRGDSAAYFCASSPGTGVPTFGSGTRLTVV.